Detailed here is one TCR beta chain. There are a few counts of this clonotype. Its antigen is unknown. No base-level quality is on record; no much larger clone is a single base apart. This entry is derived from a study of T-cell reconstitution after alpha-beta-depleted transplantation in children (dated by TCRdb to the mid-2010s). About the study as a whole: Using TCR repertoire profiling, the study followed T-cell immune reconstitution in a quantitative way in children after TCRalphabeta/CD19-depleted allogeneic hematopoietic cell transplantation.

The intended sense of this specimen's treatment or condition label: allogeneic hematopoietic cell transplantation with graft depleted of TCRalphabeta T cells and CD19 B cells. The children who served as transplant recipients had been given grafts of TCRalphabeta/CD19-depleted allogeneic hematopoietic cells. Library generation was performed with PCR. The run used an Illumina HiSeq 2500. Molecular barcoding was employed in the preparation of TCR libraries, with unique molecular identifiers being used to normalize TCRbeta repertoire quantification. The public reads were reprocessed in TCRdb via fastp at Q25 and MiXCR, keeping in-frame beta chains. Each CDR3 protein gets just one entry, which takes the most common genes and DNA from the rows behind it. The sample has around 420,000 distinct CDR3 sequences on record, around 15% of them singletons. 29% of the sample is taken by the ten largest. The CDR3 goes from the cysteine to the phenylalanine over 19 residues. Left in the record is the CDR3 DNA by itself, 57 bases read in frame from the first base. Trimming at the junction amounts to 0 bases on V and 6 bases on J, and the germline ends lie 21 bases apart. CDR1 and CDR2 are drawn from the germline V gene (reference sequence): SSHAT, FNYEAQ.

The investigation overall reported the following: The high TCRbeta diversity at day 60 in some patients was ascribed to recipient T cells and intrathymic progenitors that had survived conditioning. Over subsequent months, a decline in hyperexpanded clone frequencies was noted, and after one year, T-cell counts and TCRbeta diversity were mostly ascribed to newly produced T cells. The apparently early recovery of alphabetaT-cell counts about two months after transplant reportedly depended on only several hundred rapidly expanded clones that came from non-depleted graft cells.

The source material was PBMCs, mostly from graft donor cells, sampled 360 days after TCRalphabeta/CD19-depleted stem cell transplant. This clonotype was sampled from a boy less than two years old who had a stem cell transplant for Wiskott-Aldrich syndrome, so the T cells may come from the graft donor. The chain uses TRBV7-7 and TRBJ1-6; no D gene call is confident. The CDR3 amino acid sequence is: CASSLASFTGSLSNSPLHF. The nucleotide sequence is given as TGTGCCAGCAGCTTAGCTTCTTTTACCGGCAGTCTAAGTAATTCACCCCTCCACTTT.